This T cell receptor beta chain was sequenced in a study of CD8+ T cells in alopecia areata. For the study at large: Female roughly 6-10-week-old C3H/HeJ recipients received skin from approximately 6-12-month-old C3H/HeJ graft donors with spontaneous alopecia. Points from the study as a whole: Clonality in lesional scalp, especially alopecia totalis/universalis, exceeded that of normal scalp.

TCR sequencing used cDNA made by reverse transcription of extracted RNA. The assay was immunoSEQ multiplex PCR, and TCRdb's table has in-frame clones only and misses some. This sample has 200,000 to 300,000 clones, each found more than once. About this clone itself: Its antigen is undetermined. The germline and genes are mouse ones. Read sequence stops 4 residues before the CDR3 end, and the germline J gene provides the missing end.

The CDR3 is 14 amino acids. The V and J ends lost 3 bases and 3 bases respectively, with 10 bases between them. The germline V gene encodes CDR1 LGHNA and CDR2 YNLKQL (reference sequence). It was with CD4, CD8alpha, NKG2D, NKG2ACE and other markers that pooled cutaneous lymph node cells were sorted. The chain is built from TRBV5 and TRBJ2-3, with TRBD1 as a possible D gene (5 bases). This receptor was identified in a C3H/HeJ mouse with alopecia areata. The strain's MHC haplotype is H2-k. The specimen sequenced was CD4+ T cells sorted from a lymph node. The CDR3 reads CASSHDRRAETLYF. The part of the CDR3 DNA that was read is TGTGCCAGCAGCCATGACAGAAGGGCAGAA.